This TCR beta chain was sequenced in a study of blood T cell repertoires in COVID-19. The protocol was immunoSEQ multiplex PCR, while the TCRdb copy is restricted to in-frame clones and leaves out a portion. The table includes around 210,000 clones, 70% to 90% detected once. Participant age was roughly 18 to 90 years, and participants resided in roughly 25 US areas. Clinical histories supplied by participants themselves formed the basis of cohort assignment. Recovered participants had two consecutive negative NP/OP PCR tests, healthcare professional clearance, or symptom resolution. With 0 bases clipped from V and 5 bases from J, the junction kept 11 bases outside the gene matches. The germline gives CDR1 LGHNA, CDR2 YNFKEQ. The CDR3 has 17 amino acids.

The sequence derives from a woman under 30 who had recovered from COVID-19. This rearrangement joins TRBV4-2 to TRBJ2-5, with 8 bases matching TRBD2. Material for sequencing was PBMCs or T cells enriched from blood (not recorded which). As DNA, the CDR3 is TGTGCCAGCAGCCAAGATTTGGCCGCGGGGGGCCCGGAGACCCAGTACTTC. This translates into CASSQDLAAGGPETQYF.